Below, 29 T cell receptor beta chains from the same sample are listed, as sequenced in a study of T cell changes during pregnancy in multiple sclerosis. Sequencing was performed with immunoSEQ multiplex PCR; in TCRdb, only in-frame clones are kept and a portion is missing. Of around 30,000 clones listed, about 87% were seen once; the top ten hold roughly 4%. The sample in question was CD8+ T cells from peripheral blood mononuclear cells, obtained in the third trimester of pregnancy. All receptors derive from a female donor with multiple sclerosis, enrolled in a pregnancy study.

The chain is built from TRBV2 and TRBJ2-7; 9 bases agree with TRBD1. The CDR3 is 14 residues long. Germline-derived CDR1 and CDR2 are SNHLY and FYNNEI. With 3 bases clipped from V and 4 bases from J, the junction kept 4 bases outside the gene matches. The CDR3 bases are TGTGCCAGCAGTGACTGGGACAGGGAATACGAGCAGTACTTC. Its protein product is CASSDWDREYEQYF.

This clone was seen just once. The CDR3, as DNA: TGTGCCAGTTCCGAGGGGGGGGGCCGGTTGGAGCAGTACTTC. Its translation: CASSEGGGRLEQYF. The V gene is TRBV19, the J gene TRBJ2-7; the D gene is possibly TRBD2 (7 bases). The V gene lost 8 bases and the J gene lost 7 bases, with 21 bases spanning the gap. Germline assignment: CDR1 LNHDA and CDR2 SQIVND (reference sequence). The CDR3 has 14 amino acids.

This chain links TRBV11-1 with TRBJ2-1, with 13 bases matching TRBD2. This CDR3 is built from 18 residues. Germline V gene sequence: CDR1 SGHAT, CDR2 FQDESV (reference sequence). V gave up 6 bases and J gave up 8 bases; unmatched junction bases: 16. CDR3 DNA: TGTGCCAGCAGTTCCCACCCGACACTAGCGGGGGGGCGTGATGAGCAGTTCTTC. Amino acid sequence: CASSSHPTLAGGRDEQFF.

This clone was counted between two and nine times. The J gene is TRBJ1-1, the V gene TRBV29-1, with 8 nucleotides matching TRBD1. The CDR3 consists of 11 residues. V dropped 4 bases and J dropped 7; count of bases not matched to a gene: 2. CDR1 is SQVTM and CDR2 is ANQGSEA in the germline V gene. Written as DNA, the CDR3 is TGCAGCGTTGCAGGGGGCAGTGAAGCTTTCTTT. Protein: CSVAGGSEAFF. Drawing the rest from reference TRBV29-1 and TRBJ1-1, the complete variable domain is SAVISQKPSRDICQRGTSLTIQCQVDSQVTMMFWYRQQPGQSLTLIATANQGSEATYESGFVIDKFPISRPNLTFSTLTVSNMSPEDSSIYLCSVAGGSEAFFGQGTRLTVV.

The J gene is TRBJ1-4, the V gene TRBV9; D is possibly TRBD1 (5 bases). The CDR3 covers 13 residues. Germline lookup yields CDR1 SGDLS and CDR2 YYNGEE. The germline V and J ends were trimmed by 4 bases and 8 bases, with 12 bases remaining between them. The CDR3 sequence: CASSPRGKEKLFF. The CDR3 DNA follows: TGTGCCAGCAGCCCCCGGGGGAAGGAAAAACTGTTTTTT.

The V gene is TRBV9, the J gene TRBJ2-1; weak D call: TRBD1 (6 bases). The CDR3 loop spans 15 amino acids. Germline V gives CDR1 SGDLS, CDR2 YYNGEE. V was pared by 0 bases and J by 3 bases, with 10 bases between. CDR3: CASSVGGTYYNEQFF. The CDR3 DNA is TGTGCCAGCAGCGTAGGAGGGACATACTACAATGAGCAGTTCTTC.

This chain uses TRBV6-4 with TRBJ2-1; 12 nucleotides agree with TRBD1. The V gene end was trimmed by 3 bases and the J gene end by 5 bases; junction bases not matched to a gene: 5. The CDR3 covers 16 residues. Germline CDR1 MRHNA, CDR2 SNTAGT. CDR3 DNA sequence: TGTGCCAGCAGTGAGGGGACAGGGGGCGGGCACAATGAGCAGTTCTTC. Amino acid sequence: CASSEGTGGGHNEQFF.

The chain links TRBV7-7 to TRBJ2-1; possibly TRBD2 for D (5 bases). The CDR3 extends over 14 amino acids. Trimming cost V 5 bases and J 7 bases, with 15 bases left between them. The germline V gene has CDR1 SSHAT and CDR2 FNYEAQ (reference sequence). The CDR3 DNA follows: TGTGCCAGCAGCCCTCCGGGGAATTGGAATGAGCAGTTCTTC. Amino acids: CASSPPGNWNEQFF.

The rearrangement links TRBV9 to TRBJ1-5; no clear D. Germline CDR1 SGDLS, CDR2 YYNGEE. The CDR3 spans 14 residues. The ends were cut back, 4 bases at V and 0 bases at J, with 8 bases in the middle. This chain's CDR3 is CASSSSYSNQPQHF. The CDR3 region has the DNA TGTGCCAGCAGCTCGAGTTATAGCAATCAGCCCCAGCATTTT.

The chain has TRBV2 and TRBJ1-1; D remains ambiguous. Germline CDR1 SNHLY, CDR2 FYNNEI. CDR3 length equals 13 residues. V was cut by 4 bases and J by 4 bases, with 10 bases left in between. CDR3 region: CASSGGFSTEAFF. The CDR3 DNA is TGTGCCAGCAGTGGAGGGTTTTCCACTGAAGCTTTCTTT.

V and J are TRBV9 and TRBJ2-5; 8 nucleotides line up with TRBD2. This CDR3 is 16 amino acids long. The junction had 13 bases not matched to a gene; V was cut back by 4 bases and J by 5 bases. Germline-derived CDR1 and CDR2 are SGDLS and YYNGEE. The CDR3 reads CASSQGSGGEGETQYF. The CDR3 DNA is TGTGCCAGCAGCCAGGGATCCGGGGGGGAGGGGGAGACCCAGTACTTC.

The CDR3 reads CASSFALGQESSYNSPLHF. CDR3 coding DNA: TGTGCCAGCAGCTTTGCCCTGGGACAGGAGAGCTCCTATAATTCACCCCTCCACTTT. The rearrangement uses TRBV11-2 and TRBJ1-6; 8 bases line up with TRBD1. The CDR3 runs to 19 residues. The V gene end was trimmed by 3 bases and the J gene end by 0 bases; junction bases not matched to a gene: 10. Germline loops: CDR1 SGHAT, CDR2 FQNNGV.

The V call is TRBV21-1, the J call TRBJ1-1; TRBD1 was called by the table and not checked on the DNA. TRBV21-1 is described as a pseudogene. The CDR3 is 15 residues long. The CDR3 DNA reads as TGTGCCAGCAGCTCCCCCAGGGCAGGGAACACTGAAGCTTTCTTT. It yields the protein CASSSPRAGNTEAFF.

The chain uses TRBV29-1 and TRBJ1-2; D is unresolved. V gave up 0 bases and J gave up 0 bases, with 5 bases separating them. Germline V gene lookup returns CDR1 SQVTM and CDR2 ANQGSEA. This CDR3 has 13 amino acids. For the CDR3, the DNA is TGCAGCGTTGAAGATCCCGCTAACTATGGCTACACCTTC. It specifies CSVEDPANYGYTF.

This chain connects TRBV6-6 to TRBJ2-7; D is undetermined. Germline CDR1 is MNHNY and CDR2 is SVGAGI (reference sequence). The V end lost 6 bases, the J end lost 2 bases, and 8 bases lay between the germline ends. This CDR3 region has 12 residues. The CDR3 spells CASSPVPYEQYF. The CDR3 bases are TGTGCCAGCAGCCCCGTTCCCTACGAGCAGTACTTC.

The chain employs TRBV6-5 and TRBJ2-3; 8 nucleotides align to TRBD2. The V gene's germline CDR1 is MNHEY and CDR2 SVGAGI. After removal of 5 bases from V and 4 bases from J, the junction contained 2 bases not matched to a gene. This CDR3 has 13 residues. This CDR3 reads CASSGLAADTQYF. The CDR3 DNA sequence: TGTGCCAGCAGTGGACTAGCAGCAGATACGCAGTATTTT.

The chain employs TRBV4-3 and TRBJ1-1, with D tentatively TRBD1 (6 bases). V was clipped by 4 bases and J by 4 bases, with 10 bases between them. The CDR3 loop spans 13 amino acids. Germline-derived CDR1 and CDR2 are LGHNA and YSLEER. The CDR3 bases are TGCGCCAGCAGCCGTCGAGGGGGCACTGAAGCTTTCTTT. It codes for CASSRRGGTEAFF.

J is TRBJ2-1 and V is TRBV21-1; TRBD2, the D gene given by the table, was not confirmed from the DNA. TRBV21-1 is labeled a pseudogene. The CDR3 totals 18 residues. DNA for the CDR3: TGTGCCAGCTACACCCGGGGGTTAGCGGGGGGGCCGTACAATGAGCAGTTCTTC. Its translation: CASYTRGLAGGPYNEQFF.

The gene calls are TRBV6-5 and TRBJ2-1; 8 bases line up with TRBD1. V shed 5 bases, J shed 8 bases, and the junction held 8 bases outside the gene matches. Germline V CDR1 and CDR2: MNHEY, SVGAGI. The CDR3 totals 14 residues. CDR3 amino acids: CASSPGTGTYEQFF. The CDR3 nucleotides read TGTGCCAGCAGTCCCGGGACAGGCACGTATGAGCAGTTCTTC.

V gene TRBV6-6 combines with J gene TRBJ2-5; weak D call: TRBD1 (5 bases). The germline V and J ends were trimmed by 5 bases and 0 bases, with 10 bases remaining between them. Germline V lookup: CDR1 MNHNY, CDR2 SVGAGI (reference sequence). This CDR3 comprises 14 residues. CDR3 sequence: CASSTDSYQETQYF. CDR3 nucleotide sequence: TGTGCCAGCAGTACTGACAGTTACCAAGAGACCCAGTACTTC.

This sequence joins TRBV6-1 and TRBJ1-1, with D tentatively TRBD1 (6 bases). The germline V and J ends were trimmed by 0 bases and 5 bases, with 10 bases remaining between them. Per germline, CDR1 MNHNS and CDR2 SASEGT. This CDR3 is 14 amino acids long. CDR3 bases: TGTGCCAGCAGTGAAGCCCCAGGGGCTACTGAAGCTTTCTTT. Translating gives CASSEAPGATEAFF.

This clone was found once. This rearrangement joins TRBV6-6 to TRBJ2-1; a possible D gene is TRBD2 (7 bases). Trimming took 10 bases from V and 7 from J, leaving 14 bases between them. Germline CDR1 and CDR2: MNHNY and SVGAGI (reference sequence). The CDR3 has 12 amino acids. The CDR3 region is CATSGGRNEQFF. CDR3 sequence (DNA): TGTGCCACCTCGGGGGGCAGGAATGAGCAGTTCTTC.

This chain uses TRBV2 with TRBJ1-3; D is unresolved. V was cut by 3 bases and J by 0 bases, with 6 bases left in between. CDR3 length: 14 amino acids. Germline V CDR1 and CDR2: SNHLY, FYNNEI. CDR3 nucleotides: TGTGCCAGCAGTGACGGTTTCTCTGGAAACACCATATATTTT. Translation: CASSDGFSGNTIYF.

The chain recombines TRBV9 with TRBJ1-2; 7 bases map to TRBD1. Germline lookup yields CDR1 SGDLS and CDR2 YYNGEE. The CDR3 consists of 15 residues. The ends lost 4 bases at V and 1 base at J; junction bases unmatched: 7. The CDR3 protein is CASSLPGQHNYGYTF. In nucleotides, the CDR3 is TGTGCCAGCAGCCTTCCGGGACAGCATAACTATGGCTACACCTTC.

The chain employs TRBV27 and TRBJ2-2, with D possibly TRBD2 on 5 matching bases. CDR1 MNHEY and CDR2 SMNVEV come from the germline V gene (reference sequence). The CDR3 spans 14 residues. The V and J ends lost 6 bases and 0 bases respectively, with 8 bases between them. The CDR3 bases are TGTGCCAGCAGGACTACCTCGAACACCGGGGAGCTGTTTTTT. This gives the protein CASRTTSNTGELFF.

CDR3 DNA sequence: TGTGCCAGCAGCTTAGATTTACCGGGAGTCTACGAGCAGTACTTC. As protein: CASSLDLPGVYEQYF. This chain uses TRBV11-3 with TRBJ2-7; maybe TRBD2 (6 bases). V lost 0 bases to trimming and J lost 3 bases, with 12 bases between them. CDR1 is SGHNT and CDR2 is YENEEA in the germline V gene. This CDR3 is built from 15 residues.

V usage is TRBV27 and J usage is TRBJ2-3, with 8 bases matching TRBD2. This CDR3 comprises 15 residues. The V segment lost 2 bases and the J segment 2 bases; nucleotides outside the gene matches: 3. Germline CDR1 and CDR2: MNHEY and SMNVEV (reference sequence). In nucleotides, the CDR3 is TGTGCCAGCAGTTTAACTAGCGGACACACAGATACGCAGTATTTT. Translation: CASSLTSGHTDTQYF.

The chain recombines TRBV20-1 with TRBJ2-7; unclear D gene. CDR1 and CDR2 from the germline V gene are DFQATT and SNEGSKA (reference sequence). Trimming stripped 1 base from V and 5 bases from J, with 6 bases between. The CDR3 sequence is 11 residues long. CDR3 loop: CSARAPHEQYF. DNA of the CDR3: TGCAGTGCTAGAGCTCCCCACGAGCAGTACTTC.

The chain links TRBV4-1 to TRBJ2-7, with a possible D match to TRBD1 (5 bases). The CDR3 extends over 16 amino acids. V was shortened by 0 bases and J by 0 bases, with 12 bases between the two germline ends. The germline V gene has CDR1 MGHRA and CDR2 YSYEKL. CDR3 coding DNA: TGCGCCAGCAGCCAAGAGGGGCAGCCGAGCTCCTACGAGCAGTACTTC. Its translation is CASSQEGQPSSYEQYF.